Below are 13 T cell receptor beta chains sequenced from a single sample in a study of OX40 agonist ivuxolimab in advanced cancers. Using immunoSEQ multiplex PCR, the repertoire was profiled, and TCRdb retains in-frame clones only, with some absent. The sample yields approximately 51,000 clones, 70% to 80% seen once. The specimen comprised CD4+ or CD8+ T cells sorted from blood, sampled in a trial of the OX40 agonist ivuxolimab. The source is an adult with an advanced solid tumor such as melanoma, head and neck, liver or kidney cancer.

The DNA for the CDR3 is TGTGCCAGCAGCCCTACAAGCAGGACAGGGGGCTACAATGAGCAGTTCTTC. Translated: CASSPTSRTGGYNEQFF. J is TRBJ2-1 and V is TRBV11-2; 10 bases map to TRBD1. The CDR3 runs to 17 residues. The germline CDR1 and CDR2 sequences are SGHAT and FQNNGV. V shed 5 bases, J shed 3 bases, and the junction held 10 bases outside the gene matches.

V is TRBV27 and J is TRBJ2-6; TRBD1 aligns across 7 bases. The CDR3 length is 18 residues. V lost 7 bases, J lost 0 bases, and 12 bases stayed unmatched. Germline lookup yields CDR1 MNHEY and CDR2 SMNVEV (reference sequence). This CDR3 is CASNPRGTAVSGANVLTF. The CDR3 DNA sequence: TGTGCCAGCAACCCAAGGGGGACAGCTGTCTCTGGGGCCAACGTCCTGACTTTC.

This rearrangement joins TRBV4-1 to TRBJ1-2, with 10 bases aligning to TRBD1. The CDR3 has 13 amino acids. Germline CDR1 is MGHRA and CDR2 is YSYEKL. Losses at the gene ends were 5 bases for V and 8 bases for J; bases not matched to a gene: 5. CDR3 residues: CASSVGQGFGYTF. The CDR3, as DNA: TGCGCCAGCAGCGTGGGACAGGGGTTCGGCTACACCTTC.

J is TRBJ2-2 and V is TRBV7-8, with 11 nucleotides matching TRBD2. There are 17 residues in the CDR3. After removal of 5 bases from V and 4 bases from J, the junction contained 9 bases not matched to a gene. CDR1 is SGHVS, CDR2 FQNEAQ, per germline. CDR3 sequence reads: CASSPIAGGPRTGELFF. The CDR3 nucleotides are TGTGCCAGCAGCCCAATAGCGGGAGGGCCCCGCACCGGGGAGCTGTTTTTT.

The V and J genes are TRBV6-1 and TRBJ1-1, with D tentatively TRBD1 (5 bases). The CDR3 length is 15 residues. V was shortened by 6 bases and J by 4 bases, with 18 bases between the two germline ends. Germline assignment: CDR1 MNHNS and CDR2 SASEGT. The chain's CDR3 is CASSRGQGGGTEAFF. CDR3 bases: TGTGCCAGCAGCCGAGGGCAGGGAGGAGGCACTGAAGCTTTCTTT.

The rearrangement links TRBV19 to TRBJ2-2; D is unresolved. Germline assignment: CDR1 LNHDA and CDR2 SQIVND (reference sequence). The CDR3 covers 15 residues. The ends were cut back, 7 bases at V and 2 bases at J, with 14 bases in the middle. CDR3 protein: CASKSSGVNTGELFF. Here the CDR3 DNA reads TGTGCCAGTAAGAGTAGTGGGGTCAACACCGGGGAGCTGTTTTTT.

The chain carries TRBV11-3 and TRBJ1-1, with D uncertain. V lost 1 base, J lost 0 bases, and 6 bases lay in between. The CDR3 sequence is 14 residues long. CDR1 and CDR2 (germline): SGHNT, YENEEA. The CDR3 region is CASSLGPVNTEAFF. In nucleotides, the CDR3 is TGTGCCAGCAGCTTAGGACCTGTGAACACTGAAGCTTTCTTT. The entire variable domain, with the rest obtained from reference TRBV11-3 and TRBJ1-1, is as follows: EAGVVQSPRYKIIEKKQPVAFWCNPISGHNTLYWYLQNLGQGPELLIRYENEEAVDDSQLPKDRFSAERLKGVDSTLKIQPAELGDSAVYLCASSLGPVNTEAFFGQGTRLTVV.

This clone was counted only a few times. The chain has TRBV7-9 and TRBJ1-1; TRBD1 is a possible D gene (5 bases). With 2 bases removed from V and 3 bases from J, the gap between germline ends came to 13 bases. CDR1 is SEHNR, CDR2 FQNEAQ, per germline (reference sequence). This CDR3 comprises 15 residues. The CDR3 DNA reads TGTGCCAGCAGCTTACTCCAGGGCGTGGACACTGAAGCTTTCTTT. Translated, it gives CASSLLQGVDTEAFF.

This clone was observed a few times. The CDR3 is CASSSRGVANQPQHF. CDR3 DNA: TGTGCCAGCAGTTCACGCGGCGTCGCCAATCAGCCCCAGCATTTT. This chain joins TRBV28 and TRBJ1-5; D unresolved. This CDR3 is built from 15 residues. Germline V gives CDR1 MDHEN, CDR2 SYDVKM. Trimming removed 4 bases at V and 3 bases at J, with 13 bases between.

This clone was found once. The gene calls are TRBV28 and TRBJ1-5, with unresolved D. This CDR3 contains 15 residues. In germline, CDR1 is MDHEN, CDR2 SYDVKM. Trimming took 7 bases from V and 1 from J, leaving 14 bases between them. This CDR3 is CASNLGSLSNQPQHF. DNA of the CDR3: TGTGCCAGCAACCTCGGGTCTCTGAGCAATCAGCCCCAGCATTTT. Filled out from reference TRBV28 and TRBJ1-5, the complete variable domain reads DVKVTQSSRYLVKRTGEKVFLECVQDMDHENMFWYRQDPGLGLRLIYFSYDVKMKEKGDIPEGYSVSREKKERFSLILESASTNQTSMYLCASNLGSLSNQPQHFGDGTRLSIL.

The chain carries TRBV6-1 and TRBJ1-5, with D possibly TRBD1 on 6 matching bases. Germline loops: CDR1 MNHNS, CDR2 SASEGT. The V gene lost 4 bases and the J gene lost 7 bases, with 17 bases spanning the gap. CDR3 size: 15 residues. The CDR3 region is CASSARIGQGQPQHF. In nucleotides, the CDR3 is TGTGCCAGCAGTGCTAGGATTGGGCAGGGGCAGCCCCAGCATTTT.

This rearrangement joins TRBV7-8 to TRBJ2-4; weak D call: TRBD1 (6 bases). This CDR3 comprises 14 residues. V was shortened by 4 bases and J by 0 bases, with 7 bases between the two germline ends. Germline CDR1 and CDR2: SGHVS and FQNEAQ. Here the CDR3 DNA reads TGTGCCAGCAGCTCAGGGGAAGCCAAAAACATTCAGTACTTC. Translated: CASSSGEAKNIQYF.

This chain uses TRBV5-1 with TRBJ1-2; D ambiguous. CDR3 size: 15 residues. The V end lost 0 bases, the J end lost 8 bases, and 17 bases lay between the germline ends. Looked up from germline, CDR1 is SGHRS and CDR2 is YFSETQ. In nucleotides, the CDR3 is TGCGCCAGCAGCTTGGAGACGGCTTCTTCAAGAGGCTACACCTTC. Its protein is CASSLETASSRGYTF.